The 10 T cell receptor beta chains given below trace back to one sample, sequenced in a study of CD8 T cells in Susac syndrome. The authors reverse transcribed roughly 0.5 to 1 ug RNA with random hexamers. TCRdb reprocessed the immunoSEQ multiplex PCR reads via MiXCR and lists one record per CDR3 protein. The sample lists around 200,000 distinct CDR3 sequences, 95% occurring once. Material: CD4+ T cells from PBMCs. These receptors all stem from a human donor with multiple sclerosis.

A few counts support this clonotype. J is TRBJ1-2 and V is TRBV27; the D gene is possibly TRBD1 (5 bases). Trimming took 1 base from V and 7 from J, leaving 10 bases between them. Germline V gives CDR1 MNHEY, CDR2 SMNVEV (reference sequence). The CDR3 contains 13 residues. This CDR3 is CASSLLGTPGYTF. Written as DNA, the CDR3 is TGTGCCAGCAGTTTATTGGGGACGCCTGGCTACACCTTC.

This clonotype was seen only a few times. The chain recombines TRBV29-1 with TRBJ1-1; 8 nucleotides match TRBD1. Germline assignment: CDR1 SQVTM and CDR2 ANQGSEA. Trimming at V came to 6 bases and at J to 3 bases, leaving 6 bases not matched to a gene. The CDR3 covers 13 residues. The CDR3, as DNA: TGCAGCGTCCCTGGACAGGGACACACTGAAGCTTTCTTT. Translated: CSVPGQGHTEAFF.

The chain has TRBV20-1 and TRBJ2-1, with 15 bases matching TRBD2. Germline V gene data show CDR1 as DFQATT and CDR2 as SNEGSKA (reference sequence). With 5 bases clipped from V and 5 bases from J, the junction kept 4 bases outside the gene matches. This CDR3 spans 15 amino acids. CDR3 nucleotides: TGCAGTGCTTGGACTAGCGGGGGGGTCGACAATGAGCAGTTCTTC. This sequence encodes CSAWTSGGVDNEQFF.

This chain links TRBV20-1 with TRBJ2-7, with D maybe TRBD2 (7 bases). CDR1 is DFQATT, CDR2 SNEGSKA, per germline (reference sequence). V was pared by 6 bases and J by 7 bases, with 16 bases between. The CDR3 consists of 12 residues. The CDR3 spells CSAIRGAREQYF. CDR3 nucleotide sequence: TGCAGTGCCATCCGGGGGGCGAGGGAGCAGTACTTC.

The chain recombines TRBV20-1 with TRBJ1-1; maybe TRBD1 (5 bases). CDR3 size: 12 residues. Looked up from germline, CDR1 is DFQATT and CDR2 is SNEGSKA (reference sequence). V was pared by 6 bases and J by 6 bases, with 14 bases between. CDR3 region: CSAIYQGSEAFF. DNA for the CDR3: TGCAGTGCAATCTATCAGGGCTCTGAAGCTTTCTTT.

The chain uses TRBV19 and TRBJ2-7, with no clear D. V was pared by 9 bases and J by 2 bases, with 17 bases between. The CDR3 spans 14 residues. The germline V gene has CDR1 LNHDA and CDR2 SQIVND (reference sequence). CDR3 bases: TGTGCCAGCGCCCAAGGTGGGATAGCCTACGAGCAGTACTTC. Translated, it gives CASAQGGIAYEQYF.

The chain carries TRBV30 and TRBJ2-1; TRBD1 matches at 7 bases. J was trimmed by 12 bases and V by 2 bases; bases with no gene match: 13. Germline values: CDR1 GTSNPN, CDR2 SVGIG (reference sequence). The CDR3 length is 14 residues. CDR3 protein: CAWSHDGQVYGQFF. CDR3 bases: TGTGCCTGGAGTCATGATGGACAGGTATATGGGCAGTTCTTC.

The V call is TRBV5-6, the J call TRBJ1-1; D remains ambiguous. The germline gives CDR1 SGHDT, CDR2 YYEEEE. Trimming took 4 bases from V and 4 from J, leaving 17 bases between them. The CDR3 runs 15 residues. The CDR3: CASSGKIGWGTEAFF. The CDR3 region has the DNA TGTGCCAGCAGCGGGAAGATCGGTTGGGGCACTGAAGCTTTCTTT.

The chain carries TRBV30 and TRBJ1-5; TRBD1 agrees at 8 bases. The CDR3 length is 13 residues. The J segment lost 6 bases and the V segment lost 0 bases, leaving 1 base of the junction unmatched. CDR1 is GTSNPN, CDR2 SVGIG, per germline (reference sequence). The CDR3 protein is CAWSVQGGQPQHF. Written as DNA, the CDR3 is TGTGCCTGGAGTGTACAGGGGGGTCAGCCCCAGCATTTT.

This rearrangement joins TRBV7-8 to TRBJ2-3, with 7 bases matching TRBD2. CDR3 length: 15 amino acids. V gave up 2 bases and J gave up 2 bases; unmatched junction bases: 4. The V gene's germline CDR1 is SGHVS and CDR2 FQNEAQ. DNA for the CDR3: TGTGCCAGCAGCTTACTAACTAGCGCCACAGATACGCAGTATTTT. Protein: CASSLLTSATDTQYF.